Presented here are 21 T cell receptor beta chains from one specimen sequenced in a study of human thymus T cells. Clones were sequenced by immunoSEQ multiplex PCR, and TCRdb holds only the in-frame ones, with some missing. The table includes some 72,000 clones, about 96% detected once. The thymus tissue came from resections taken during corrective heart surgery. Sequencing was done on a sample of thymus tissue. Source of these receptors: a boy in the first two years of life with a congenital heart defect but otherwise immunologically healthy.

This chain links TRBV11-2 with TRBJ2-7, with D maybe TRBD1 (5 bases). Germline V gene lookup returns CDR1 SGHAT and CDR2 FQNNGV. The CDR3 loop spans 16 amino acids. V lost 5 bases to trimming and J lost 2 bases, with 19 bases between them. The CDR3 region is CASSAVVGQPTYEQYF. For the CDR3, the DNA is TGTGCCAGCAGCGCAGTCGTGGGGCAGCCGACCTACGAGCAGTACTTC.

The rearrangement joins TRBV14 to TRBJ2-2; 9 nucleotides agree with TRBD2. This CDR3 spans 18 amino acids. CDR1 is SGHDN and CDR2 is FVKESK in the germline V gene. Germline trimming cut 1 base from V and 2 bases from J; bases unmatched to any gene: 8. The CDR3 DNA reads as TGTGCCAGCAGCCAAGCGTCCAGCGGGGGGAAAAACACCGGGGAGCTGTTTTTT. It encodes CASSQASSGGKNTGELFF.

This chain uses TRBV19 with TRBJ2-1; tentative D call: TRBD2 (5 bases). CDR3 size: 12 residues. Trimming pared 6 bases from V and 7 bases from J, leaving 10 bases between. CDR1 is LNHDA, CDR2 SQIVND, per germline (reference sequence). This CDR3 reads CASSRDYNEQFF. CDR3 sequence (DNA): TGTGCCAGTAGCCGCGACTATAATGAGCAGTTCTTC.

This sequence joins TRBV28 and TRBJ2-7; D remains ambiguous. The CDR3 length is 14 residues. CDR1 and CDR2 from the germline V gene are MDHEN and SYDVKM. V was clipped by 5 bases and J by 3 bases, with 14 bases between them. The DNA of the CDR3 is TGTGCCAGCAGTCATGCGCCCCGGTACTACGAGCAGTACTTC. This codes for CASSHAPRYYEQYF.

This rearrangement joins TRBV18 to TRBJ2-7; tentatively, D is TRBD2 (6 bases). Germline CDR1 and CDR2: KGHSH and LQKENI. This CDR3 has 16 amino acids. The V end lost 1 base, the J end lost 7 bases, and 20 bases lay between the germline ends. The CDR3 DNA reads as TGTGCCAGCTCACCACAGGCTAGCGCATCCTTCGGAGAGCAGTACTTC. Translating it yields CASSPQASASFGEQYF. Combining the CDR3 with reference TRBV18 and TRBJ2-7 gives the whole variable domain NAGVMQNPRHLVRRRGQEARLRCSPMKGHSHVYWYRQLPEEGLKFMVYLQKENIIDESGMPKERFSAEFPKEGPSILRIQQVVRGDSAAYFCASSPQASASFGEQYFGPGTRLTVT.

This clone has just one count. This sequence joins TRBV18 and TRBJ2-5; 9 nucleotides agree with TRBD1. CDR1 and CDR2 (germline): KGHSH, LQKENI. This CDR3 has 16 amino acids. The V segment lost 3 bases and the J segment 4 bases; nucleotides outside the gene matches: 9. CDR3 protein: CASSPLGQGRRETQYF. In DNA form, the CDR3 reads TGTGCCAGCTCACCTTTAGGACAGGGGAGGCGAGAGACCCAGTACTTC. Using reference TRBV18 and TRBJ2-5 for the parts outside the CDR3, the full variable domain is NAGVMQNPRHLVRRRGQEARLRCSPMKGHSHVYWYRQLPEEGLKFMVYLQKENIIDESGMPKERFSAEFPKEGPSILRIQQVVRGDSAAYFCASSPLGQGRRETQYFGPGTRLLVL.

The chain joins TRBV6-1 to TRBJ1-1; D gene uncertain. CDR3 size: 16 residues. The germline V gene encodes CDR1 MNHNS and CDR2 SASEGT. Trimming took 4 bases from V and 0 from J, leaving 15 bases between them. DNA for the CDR3: TGTGCCAGCAGTGGACCGGTTTCCGATGTGAACACTGAAGCTTTCTTT. This gives the protein CASSGPVSDVNTEAFF.

This clone was counted a few times. This chain connects TRBV6-1 to TRBJ2-5, with 10 positions matching TRBD1. Germline V gene sequence: CDR1 MNHNS, CDR2 SASEGT. This CDR3 spans 13 amino acids. Trimming at V came to 6 bases and at J to 3 bases, leaving 1 base not matched to a gene. The CDR3 region has the DNA TGTGCCAGCAGCGGGACAGGGGAAGAGACCCAGTACTTC. It encodes CASSGTGEETQYF.

The chain is built from TRBV4-3 and TRBJ2-7; maybe TRBD1 (6 bases). The V end was cut by 0 bases, the J end by 2 bases, with 11 bases between. CDR1 and CDR2 (germline): LGHNA, YSLEER. The CDR3 runs 15 residues. Here the CDR3 DNA reads TGCGCCAGCAGCCAAGAGGCAGGGGCTACCTACGAGCAGTACTTC. It specifies CASSQEAGATYEQYF.

The gene calls are TRBV12-5 and TRBJ2-1, with D maybe TRBD2 (5 bases). The CDR3 spans 18 residues. With 0 bases removed from V and 5 bases from J, the gap between germline ends came to 20 bases. The germline V gene has CDR1 LGHNT and CDR2 FRNRAP. CDR3 amino acids: CASGLVRPSGQMDNEQFF. DNA of the CDR3: TGTGCTAGTGGTTTGGTTCGGCCCAGCGGTCAAATGGACAATGAGCAGTTCTTC.

The chain couples TRBV7-9 to TRBJ2-5; the D is unclear. The CDR3 is 14 residues long. Germline CDR1 and CDR2: SEHNR and FQNEAQ (reference sequence). V was trimmed by 2 bases and J by 1 base, leaving 8 bases between them. CDR3 DNA: TGTGCCAGCAGCTTACGTGGGTCCCAAGAGACCCAGTACTTC. This encodes CASSLRGSQETQYF.

The genes are TRBV5-1 and TRBJ1-2, with D possibly matching TRBD1 (5 bases). Germline values: CDR1 SGHRS, CDR2 YFSETQ. CDR3 length equals 18 residues. V gave up 0 bases and J gave up 2 bases, with 20 bases separating them. Here the CDR3 reads CASSLGPRPGLRNYGYTF. As DNA, the CDR3 is TGCGCCAGCAGCTTGGGCCCTCGGCCGGGACTTAGAAACTATGGCTACACCTTC. The full variable domain, with the rest looked up from reference TRBV5-1 and TRBJ1-2, is KAGVTQTPRYLIKTRGQQVTLSCSPISGHRSVSWYQQTPGQGLQFLFEYFSETQRNKGNFPGRFSGRQFSNSRSEMNVSTLELGDSALYLCASSLGPRPGLRNYGYTFGSGTRLTVV.

The CDR3 sequence: CASRSDRGRPHNYGYTF. The CDR3 region has the DNA TGTGCCAGCAGATCCGACAGGGGGCGCCCCCATAACTATGGCTACACCTTC. This chain joins TRBV7-9 and TRBJ1-2, with 10 bases aligning to TRBD1. Trimming took 6 bases from V and 1 from J; bases not matched to a gene: 11. Germline V gene sequence: CDR1 SEHNR, CDR2 FQNEAQ (reference sequence). This CDR3 has 17 amino acids.

The V gene is TRBV6-1, the J gene TRBJ2-1, with TRBD2 identical over 8 bases. V shed 4 bases, J shed 6 bases, and the junction held 8 bases outside the gene matches. This CDR3 contains 15 residues. Germline assignment: CDR1 MNHNS and CDR2 SASEGT. The DNA for the CDR3 is TGTGCCAGCAGTGGGACTAGCAGGAGATTCAATGAGCAGTTCTTC. Amino acids: CASSGTSRRFNEQFF.

The chain combines TRBV11-2 with TRBJ2-5; weak D call: TRBD2 (6 bases). The CDR3 is 16 residues long. V lost 1 base and J 0 bases, leaving 12 bases between the germline ends. Germline V gene lookup returns CDR1 SGHAT and CDR2 FQNNGV. CDR3 nucleotide sequence: TGTGCCAGCAGCTTAGTCGGGGGAAGGAACCAAGAGACCCAGTACTTC. Amino acid sequence: CASSLVGGRNQETQYF. The entire variable domain, with the rest obtained from reference TRBV11-2 and TRBJ2-5, is as follows: EAGVAQSPRYKIIEKRQSVAFWCNPISGHATLYWYQQILGQGPKLLIQFQNNGVVDDSQLPKDRFSAERLKGVDSTLKIQPAKLEDSAVYLCASSLVGGRNQETQYFGPGTRLLVL.

CDR3 DNA sequence: TGCGCCAGCAGCTTGGGGACTAGCGGGGTAAATGAGCAGTTCTTC. Its translation: CASSLGTSGVNEQFF. The chain recombines TRBV5-1 with TRBJ2-1, with 12 bases matching TRBD2. V shed 0 bases, J shed 7 bases, and the junction held 2 bases outside the gene matches. The germline V gene has CDR1 SGHRS and CDR2 YFSETQ. The CDR3 length is 15 residues.

This sequence joins TRBV5-1 and TRBJ2-3; D gene uncertain. The CDR3 covers 16 residues. V lost 3 bases and J 2 bases, leaving 16 bases between the germline ends. CDR1 is SGHRS and CDR2 is YFSETQ in the germline V gene. CDR3 loop: CASSCRWEKDTDTQYF. DNA of the CDR3: TGCGCCAGCAGCTGCCGCTGGGAAAAGGACACAGATACGCAGTATTTT.

The chain recombines TRBV13 with TRBJ2-3; 9 bases are shared with TRBD2. CDR3 length equals 23 residues. From germline, CDR1 is PRHDT and CDR2 FYEKMQ (reference sequence). Losses at the gene ends were 2 bases for V and 0 bases for J; bases not matched to a gene: 24. The CDR3 region is CASSLPHSNLRRGGRRSTDTQYF. In DNA form, the CDR3 reads TGTGCCAGCAGCTTACCACACTCTAACCTACGGCGGGGGGGCCGTCGAAGCACAGATACGCAGTATTTT. Full variable domain (outside the CDR3, taken from reference TRBV13 and TRBJ2-3): AAGVIQSPRHLIKEKRETATLKCYPIPRHDTVYWYQQGPGQDPQFLISFYEKMQSDKGSIPDRFSAQQFSDYHSELNMSSLELGDSALYFCASSLPHSNLRRGGRRSTDTQYFGPGTRLTVL.

This clone was detected once. The chain has TRBV11-2 and TRBJ1-1; D remains unclear. This CDR3 has 15 amino acids. The germline gives CDR1 SGHAT, CDR2 FQNNGV. Trimming pared 4 bases from V and 3 bases from J, leaving 15 bases between. CDR3 DNA: TGTGCCAGCAGCTCCCCCCGGGATAGGGACACTGAAGCTTTCTTT. Protein sequence: CASSSPRDRDTEAFF.

The rearrangement links TRBV7-9 to TRBJ1-2; a weak D match, TRBD1 (5 bases). The V end lost 3 bases, the J end lost 3 bases, and 14 bases lay between the germline ends. The germline V gene has CDR1 SEHNR and CDR2 FQNEAQ (reference sequence). The CDR3 is made up of 15 amino acids. CDR3 sequence: CASSFNRGEDYGYTF. The CDR3 nucleotides read TGTGCCAGCAGCTTTAATCGGGGCGAGGACTATGGCTACACCTTC.

V usage is TRBV5-1 and J usage is TRBJ2-2; perhaps D is TRBD1 or TRBD2 (5 bases each). This CDR3 is 17 amino acids long. V was shortened by 4 bases and J by 4 bases, with 20 bases between the two germline ends. Germline V CDR1 and CDR2: SGHRS, YFSETQ. The CDR3 reads CASSREGVRGSTGELFF. CDR3 bases: TGCGCCAGCAGCCGCGAGGGCGTAAGGGGAAGCACCGGGGAGCTGTTTTTT.